This TCR beta chain is from a study of response to subunit inactivated influenza vaccine. General study points: Every seasonal influenza vaccination brings in few new T cells, the authors suggested.

V was clipped by 5 bases and J by 3 bases, with 11 bases between them. Germline CDR1 and CDR2: LNHNV and YYDKDF (reference sequence). The CDR3 is 14 residues long. In regard to this clonotype: Its target is not known.

TCRdb re-called the RT-PCR reads through MiXCR, storing one row per CDR3 protein. The sample has 600,000 to 700,000 distinct CDR3 sequences, around 15% seen once. The genes are TRBV15 and TRBJ1-5; D may be TRBD1 (5 bases). The material was PBMCs from blood, obtained 14 days before vaccination. This clonotype was obtained from a man aged 50 to 60 who received an inactivated influenza vaccine. CDR3 nucleotide sequence: TGTGCCACCAGCGAGCGGGGGAACAATCAGCCCCAGCATTTT. This translates into CATSERGNNQPQHF.